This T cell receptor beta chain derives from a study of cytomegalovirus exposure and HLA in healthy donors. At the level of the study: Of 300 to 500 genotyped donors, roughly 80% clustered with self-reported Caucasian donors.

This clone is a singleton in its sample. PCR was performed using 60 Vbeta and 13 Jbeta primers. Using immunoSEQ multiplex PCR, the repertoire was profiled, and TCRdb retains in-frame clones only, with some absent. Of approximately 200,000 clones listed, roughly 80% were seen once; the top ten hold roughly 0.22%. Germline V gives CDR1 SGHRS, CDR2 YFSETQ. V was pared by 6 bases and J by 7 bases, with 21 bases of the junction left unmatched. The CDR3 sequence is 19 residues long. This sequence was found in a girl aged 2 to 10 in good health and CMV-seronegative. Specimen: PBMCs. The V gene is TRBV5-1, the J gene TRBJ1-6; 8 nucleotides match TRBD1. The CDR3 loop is CASNEGPRGPPLENSPLHF. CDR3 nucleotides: TGCGCCAGCAATGAGGGCCCCAGGGGGCCCCCTCTAGAAAATTCACCCCTCCACTTT.